This T cell receptor beta chain is from a study of blood T cell repertoires in COVID-19. Study context: COVID-19 samples collected from the United States, Italy and Spain covered acute and convalescent phases.

In the authors' methods: How many nucleated cells were present was estimated from reference gene primer amplification. Libraries were prepared by immunoSEQ multiplex PCR; TCRdb keeps only in-frame clonotypes and omits some of them. Clone size and V and J calls were adopted from that table, with D and trimming inferred from the DNA. The data contain fewer than 350,000 clones, 86% of them singletons. The sequence was obtained from a woman between 25 and 40 years old with COVID-19, enrolled during active disease. Material: peripheral blood.

CDR3 coding DNA: TGTGCCACCAGACAGGGGGCCGGGGAGCTGTTTTTT. It specifies CATRQGAGELFF. The chain joins TRBV24-1 to TRBJ2-2, with 8 bases aligning to TRBD1. Germline V CDR1 and CDR2: KGHDR, SFDVKD. J lost 6 bases, V lost 7 bases, and 0 bases had no gene match. The CDR3 runs to 12 residues.